These 30 T cell receptor beta chains originate from one sample sequenced in a study of T cell responses to AZD1222 COVID-19 vaccine listed by TCRdb under 2021. Receptors were amplified or captured by the immunoSEQ multiplex PCR assay. As stored in TCRdb, this immuneACCESS dataset retains in-frame rearrangements with V and J assigned. A fraction of the clones does not appear; measured against another copy, unresolved V genes explain less than half of the discrepancy, and the remainder lacks a known reason. In all, the sample holds 80,000 or so clones, and around 89% of those were seen once. The ten most abundant clones make up 5% to 6% of the sample. The time point label for this specimen denotes: baseline before first vaccination. The sample consisted of peripheral blood, taken on day 0 of AZD1222 vaccination. The source of these receptors is an adult in good health.

The V and J genes are TRBV4-2 and TRBJ2-3; TRBD1 aligns across 9 bases. Germline V gene sequence: CDR1 LGHNA, CDR2 YNFKEQ. This CDR3 has 17 amino acids. Trimming took 3 bases from V and 6 from J; bases not matched to a gene: 13. The CDR3 DNA sequence: TGTGCCAGCAGCCACCTCCCGACAGGGGGATCTTTGGATACGCAGTATTTT. Protein: CASSHLPTGGSLDTQYF.

V is TRBV12-3 or TRBV12-4 and J is TRBJ1-2; the D is unclear. Trimming cost V 1 base and J 5 bases, with 8 bases left between them. The CDR3 runs to 13 residues. CDR3 residues: CASSLGPAYGYTF. In DNA, the CDR3 is TGTGCCAGCAGTTTAGGCCCAGCGTATGGCTACACCTTC.

This rearrangement joins TRBV5-1 to TRBJ1-2; 9 bases map to TRBD1. This CDR3 region has 14 residues. Germline V lookup: CDR1 SGHRS, CDR2 YFSETQ. V was pared by 4 bases and J by 8 bases, with 9 bases of the junction left unmatched. This chain's CDR3 is CASSPGQGFSGYTF. The CDR3 region has the DNA TGCGCCAGCAGCCCCGGACAGGGGTTTTCGGGCTACACCTTC.

This chain links TRBV7-9 with TRBJ2-7, with D perhaps being TRBD1 or TRBD2 (5 bases each). The CDR3 sequence is 15 residues long. Germline loops: CDR1 SEHNR, CDR2 FQNEAQ (reference sequence). V dropped 4 bases and J dropped 4 bases, with 17 bases sitting between them. The CDR3 spells CASSSRTTTGYEQYF. CDR3 DNA: TGTGCCAGCAGCTCGAGGACAACTACGGGATACGAGCAGTACTTC. The full variable domain, completed using reference TRBV7-9 and TRBJ2-7, is DTGVSQNPRHKITKRGQNVTFRCDPISEHNRLYWYRQTLGQGPEFLTYFQNEAQLEKSRLLSDRFSAERPKGSFSTLEIQRTEQGDSAMYLCASSSRTTTGYEQYFGPGTRLTVT.

This chain links TRBV5-1 with TRBJ1-1; a weak D match, TRBD1 (5 bases). The germline V and J ends were trimmed by 2 bases and 3 bases, with 11 bases remaining between them. The CDR3 loop spans 14 amino acids. Germline V gene data show CDR1 as SGHRS and CDR2 as YFSETQ. The CDR3 loop is CASSFGPGDTEAFF. The CDR3 nucleotides read TGCGCCAGCAGCTTCGGTCCGGGGGACACTGAAGCTTTCTTT.

The V and J genes are TRBV9 and TRBJ2-7; D remains ambiguous. V was cut by 4 bases and J by 2 bases, with 13 bases left in between. The germline gives CDR1 SGDLS, CDR2 YYNGEE. CDR3 length: 14 residues. The CDR3 here is CASSRVTAPYEQYF. For the CDR3, the DNA is TGTGCCAGCAGCCGGGTGACCGCTCCCTACGAGCAGTACTTC.

This chain links TRBV7-9 with TRBJ1-1; D call uncertain. The CDR3 is made up of 12 amino acids. The V gene's germline CDR1 is SEHNR and CDR2 FQNEAQ (reference sequence). The germline V and J ends were trimmed by 7 bases and 5 bases, with 11 bases remaining between them. CDR3 DNA: TGTGCCAGCACCCCGATAATTACTGAAGCTTTCTTT. This translates into CASTPIITEAFF.

This chain joins TRBV6-4 and TRBJ1-6, with a weak D call TRBD1 (5 bases). CDR3 length: 14 amino acids. Germline V CDR1 and CDR2: MRHNA, SNTAGT. The V gene lost 6 bases and the J gene lost 3 bases, with 9 bases spanning the gap. CDR3 coding DNA: TGTGCCAGCAGCGCAGGGTTCTATAATTCACCCCTCCACTTT. The encoded protein is CASSAGFYNSPLHF.

This rearrangement joins TRBV30 to TRBJ1-3; D unclear. The length of the CDR3 is 13 residues. In germline, CDR1 is GTSNPN, CDR2 SVGIG (reference sequence). V shed 3 bases and J shed 1 base, with 7 bases lying between them. CDR3 DNA: TGTGCCTGGAGCATCTCTTCTGGAAACACCATATATTTT. It yields the protein CAWSISSGNTIYF.

The chain links TRBV14 to TRBJ1-1; D is possibly TRBD1 (6 bases). The CDR3 extends over 14 amino acids. The V end lost 4 bases, the J end lost 5 bases, and 14 bases lay between the germline ends. Germline V gene lookup returns CDR1 SGHDN and CDR2 FVKESK. The CDR3 loop is CASSLLERGTEAFF. DNA of the CDR3: TGTGCCAGCAGCCTCCTTGAAAGGGGGACTGAAGCTTTCTTT.

This clone rates as medium-sized (0.01 to 0.1%). The J gene is TRBJ2-5, the V gene TRBV7-2; D gene ambiguous. The CDR3 has 16 residues. V was trimmed by 5 bases and J by 1 base, leaving 17 bases between them. CDR1 and CDR2 (germline): SGHTA, FQGNSA. The CDR3 protein is CASSLFGRQIQETQYF. The CDR3 coding sequence is TGTGCCAGCAGCCTATTTGGGCGGCAGATCCAAGAGACCCAGTACTTC.

The chain joins TRBV7-2 to TRBJ2-1; 7 bases are shared with TRBD1. V gave up 4 bases and J gave up 1 base; unmatched junction bases: 1. Germline V gives CDR1 SGHTA, CDR2 FQGNSA. The CDR3 consists of 14 residues. The CDR3 DNA reads as TGTGCCAGCAGCTCAGGGGGTTCCTACAATGAGCAGTTCTTC. This gives the protein CASSSGGSYNEQFF. The full variable domain, with the rest looked up from reference TRBV7-2 and TRBJ2-1, is GAGVSQSPSNKVTEKGKDVELRCDPISGHTALYWYRQSLGQGLEFLIYFQGNSAPDKSGLPSDRFSAERTGGSVSTLTIQRTQQEDSAVYLCASSSGGSYNEQFFGPGTRLTVL.

V usage is TRBV10-3 and J usage is TRBJ1-1; no clear D gene. Germline values: CDR1 ENHRY, CDR2 SYGVKD. V lost 10 bases, J lost 0 bases, and 9 bases lay in between. The CDR3 totals 12 residues. CDR3 sequence reads: CATKRVNTEAFF. CDR3 nucleotides: TGTGCCACGAAGAGGGTGAACACTGAAGCTTTCTTT.

CDR3 DNA: TGTGCCAGCAGTGAATTGGGGGGATACAATGAGCAGTTCTTC. Its protein is CASSELGGYNEQFF. The chain joins TRBV25-1 to TRBJ2-1, with D tentatively TRBD2 (6 bases). Germline CDR1 MGHDK, CDR2 SYGVNS. V was trimmed by 1 base and J by 4 bases, leaving 8 bases between them. CDR3 length equals 14 residues.

CDR3 in DNA: TGTGCCAGCAGCCCAATCGACCAAGAGACCCAGTACTTC. Translated, it gives CASSPIDQETQYF. J is TRBJ2-5 and V is TRBV5-4; no clear D. Deletions cut 4 bases from V and 0 bases from J, with 7 bases between. Germline CDR1 reads SGHNT; CDR2 reads YYREEE (reference sequence). The CDR3 has 13 residues.

The chain employs TRBV7-3 and TRBJ1-6, with unresolved D. CDR3 length: 15 residues. Germline CDR1 reads SGHTA; CDR2 reads FQGTGA. Trimming pared 5 bases from V and 7 bases from J, leaving 15 bases between. DNA of the CDR3: TGTGCCAGCAGCCCCGAGGGAGGGCTCAATTCACCCCTCCACTTT. This encodes CASSPEGGLNSPLHF.

The rearrangement joins TRBV2 to TRBJ1-1; D unresolved. The V and J ends lost 2 bases and 0 bases respectively, with 13 bases between them. Germline V lookup: CDR1 SNHLY, CDR2 FYNNEI. The CDR3 runs to 16 residues. The chain's CDR3 is CASSEWRGPLNTEAFF. The CDR3 DNA is TGTGCCAGCAGTGAATGGAGAGGGCCCTTGAACACTGAAGCTTTCTTT.

The rearrangement joins TRBV23-1 to TRBJ1-2, with 9 bases aligning to TRBD1. TRBV23-1 is an ORF, and what it does is uncertain. The CDR3 is 18 amino acids. V lost 0 bases to trimming and J lost 4 bases; unmatched junction nucleotides: 12. The CDR3 bases are TGCGCCAGCAGTCAATCGGAGTGGCACAGGGGGCGTATCTATGGCTACACCTTC. This translates into CASSQSEWHRGRIYGYTF.

CDR3 bases: TGTGCCAGTCTCTACGGCGGAGGGGCTGTCACTGAAGCTTTCTTT. It encodes CASLYGGGAVTEAFF. The J gene is TRBJ1-1, the V gene TRBV19; D may be TRBD1 (5 bases). The CDR3 length is 15 residues. The germline gives CDR1 LNHDA, CDR2 SQIVND (reference sequence). Deletions cut 8 bases from V and 4 bases from J, with 20 bases between.

This sequence joins TRBV4-3 and TRBJ1-1, with D hard to call. With 4 bases removed from V and 4 bases from J, the gap between germline ends came to 19 bases. Per the germline V gene, CDR1 is LGHNA and CDR2 is YSLEER. The CDR3 loop spans 16 amino acids. CDR3 DNA: TGCGCCAGCAGCCTTAACCCCGGCGGTAGTGGCACTGAAGCTTTCTTT. As protein: CASSLNPGGSGTEAFF.

This clone was seen a single time. This chain connects TRBV28 to TRBJ1-2; TRBD1 matches at 9 bases. The CDR3 is 16 residues long. Germline CDR1 and CDR2: MDHEN and SYDVKM. V lost 5 bases and J lost 8; bases outside the gene matches: 15. CDR3 DNA sequence: TGTGCCAGCAGTCTTTTCGGTCAAAACAGGGGGCACGGCTACACCTTC. The encoded protein is CASSLFGQNRGHGYTF.

The chain's CDR3 is CAISAPGLAGGETQYF. The CDR3 region has the DNA TGTGCCATCAGTGCCCCGGGACTAGCGGGGGGTGAGACCCAGTACTTC. The rearrangement links TRBV10-3 to TRBJ2-5; TRBD2 agrees at 15 bases. CDR3 length: 16 residues. Trimming cost V 4 bases and J 5 bases; bases outside gene matches: 5. CDR1 and CDR2 (germline): ENHRY, SYGVKD.

Turning to this clone: Relative to the germline gene, one junction end is altered; a read error may explain this. The sample contains more than one DNA sequence encoding this CDR3. V and J are TRBV7-9 and TRBJ2-1; 11 bases are shared with TRBD2. This CDR3 region has 17 residues. Germline V lookup: CDR1 SEHNR, CDR2 FQNEAQ (reference sequence). The CDR3: CASSPKLAGAHANEQFF. CDR3 sequence (DNA): TGTGCTAGCAGCCCAAAACTAGCGGGGGCGCACGCCAATGAGCAGTTCTTC.

This clone has just one count. The genes are TRBV11-2 and TRBJ1-1; D is possibly TRBD1 (6 bases). This CDR3 contains 14 residues. Germline values: CDR1 SGHAT, CDR2 FQNNGV. With 5 bases removed from V and 2 bases from J, the gap between germline ends came to 12 bases. The CDR3: CASSRGALNTEAFF. The DNA for the CDR3 is TGTGCCAGCAGCAGGGGGGCACTTAACACTGAAGCTTTCTTT.

This rearrangement joins TRBV6-5 to TRBJ1-2, with TRBD1 matching 7 bases. The ends lost 4 bases at V and 7 bases at J; junction bases unmatched: 6. Per the germline V gene, CDR1 is MNHEY and CDR2 is SVGAGI. There are 13 residues in the CDR3. The CDR3 region has the DNA TGTGCCAGCAGTTGGGACAGCGCAGCTGGCTACACCTTC. Translated, it gives CASSWDSAAGYTF.

This clone has a single count. This chain links TRBV18 with TRBJ2-3; D is undetermined. Germline V CDR1 and CDR2: KGHSH, LQKENI. The CDR3 has 14 residues. V was cut by 3 bases and J by 0 bases, with 7 bases left in between. The CDR3 nucleotides are TGTGCCAGCTCACCGTCCCGAAGCACAGATACGCAGTATTTT. It encodes CASSPSRSTDTQYF.

V and J are TRBV7-6 and TRBJ2-2, with a possible D match to TRBD2 (5 bases). The CDR3 has 16 amino acids. The germline V gene has CDR1 SGHVS and CDR2 FNYEAQ. Deletions cut 2 bases from V and 1 base from J, with 11 bases between. The CDR3 DNA sequence: TGTGCCAGCAGCTTATCTGGTGAGGGGAACACCGGGGAGCTGTTTTTT. Translation: CASSLSGEGNTGELFF.

This chain uses TRBV6-5 with TRBJ2-2; the match to TRBD2 covers 13 bases. The CDR3 has 13 amino acids. Germline V gene sequence: CDR1 MNHEY, CDR2 SVGAGI. V shed 8 bases, J shed 7 bases, and the junction held 1 base outside the gene matches. The CDR3 DNA follows: TGTGCCAGCGGACTAGCGGGAGTCGGGGAGCTGTTTTTT. Translating gives CASGLAGVGELFF.

The gene calls are TRBV5-4 and TRBJ1-1, with D possibly being TRBD1 (5 bases). Trimming shortened V by 0 bases and J by 3 bases, and 12 bases separated the two germline ends. Germline CDR1 is SGHNT and CDR2 is YYREEE (reference sequence). The CDR3 is made up of 15 amino acids. The CDR3 bases are TGTGCCAGCAGCTTGGCCTTTGGGGGGGACACTGAAGCTTTCTTT. Protein product: CASSLAFGGDTEAFF.

This chain uses TRBV10-3 with TRBJ1-4; no firm D call. The CDR3 loop spans 15 amino acids. Per germline, CDR1 ENHRY and CDR2 SYGVKD. V was cut by 8 bases and J by 8 bases, with 21 bases left in between. The DNA for the CDR3 is TGTGCCATCGGGGTGAAGGCGACGGTAAAGGAAAAACTGTTTTTT. This sequence encodes CAIGVKATVKEKLFF.